Listed below are T cell receptor beta chains from one sample, sequenced in a study of molecular identifiers for immune sequencing clone quantification. TCRdb re-derived calls from the PCR reads in MiXCR, one entry per CDR3 protein. The sample has approximately 97,000 distinct CDR3 sequences, under 40% seen once. Input material: naive CD8+ T cells from blood, with Jurkat cell RNA spiked in. The receptors shown here come from a human donor in good health. Some libraries in this study had Jurkat cell RNA spiked in. The CDR3 runs from the conserved cysteine through the conserved F or W. Size tells how often a clone was seen (once, few, many) or the class of an expanded clone, and some rows leave it out.

abundance	v_gene	j_gene	CDR3aa
once	TRBV9	TRBJ2-7	CASSSGLAGGPNEQYF
few	TRBV20-1	TRBJ2-2	CSARDVQGPTGELFF
many	TRBV15	TRBJ1-5	CATPADNQPQHF
few	TRBV14	TRBJ1-1	CASSQGEGPQIRIPNTEAFF
-	TRBV6-5	TRBJ2-7	CASSFSETYEQYF
-	TRBV4-2	TRBJ2-7	CASSPGSAYEQYF
few	TRBV7-3	TRBJ1-1	CASSLGGTNTVAFF
few	TRBV6-5	TRBJ2-7	CASSYSFGSEQYF
few	TRBV6-6	TRBJ2-5	CASSLGLRETQYF
-	TRBV7-6	TRBJ2-7	CASSYGTGVLEQYF
-	TRBV5-6	TRBJ2-5	CASSSRLAAMRETQYF
-	TRBV2	TRBJ2-7	CASRSQAYEQYF
-	TRBV5-3	TRBJ2-1	CARSKQTSVADNEKFF
-	TRBV6-2/TRBV6-3	TRBJ1-5	CASKPGQTNQPQHF
many	TRBV6-6	TRBJ2-7	CASSPLAGYEQYF
-	TRBV27	TRBJ2-3	CASGPAGGGPDTQYF
-	TRBV5-3	TRBJ2-3	CASSPGTPSSDTQYF
-	TRBV27	TRBJ2-5	CASSLTGYETQYF
many	TRBV7-9	TRBJ2-3	CASSDSRTDTQYF
-	TRBV13	TRBJ1-4	CASSLAGGTNEKLSF
-	TRBV20-1	TRBJ2-2	CSARGTRGSGELFF
-	TRBV28	TRBJ2-1	CASSPLGAGLYNEQFF
-	TRBV5-4	TRBJ2-3	CASSFGVGLATDTQYF
-	TRBV5-4	TRBJ2-3	CASSPTEESTDTQYF
-	TRBV7-9	TRBJ1-1	CASSPQVRTEAFF
-	TRBV13	TRBJ2-5	CASSFSGRETQYF
-	TRBV28	TRBJ2-3	CASTPPSWDTQYF
many	TRBV14	TRBJ2-7	CASSRLAGFLDEQYF
many	TRBV7-2	TRBJ2-7	CASSALSPNSYEQYF
-	TRBV28	TRBJ2-2	CASSLAGQLNIVGTGELFF
few	TRBV28	TRBJ2-1	CASSSGTSGVHLF
-	TRBV20-1	TRBJ1-1	CSALTDTEAYF
many	TRBV6-2/TRBV6-3	TRBJ2-3	CASSYRGGWTDTQYF
-	TRBV19	TRBJ1-5	CASSWGWDSNQPQQF
-	TRBV12-3/TRBV12-4	TRBJ2-3	CASSSSPITDTQYF
-	TRBV12-3/TRBV12-4	TRBJ2-1	CASRTSGNEQFF
few	TRBV12-5	TRBJ2-3	CASGSGSGPQGDTQYF
-	TRBV20-1	TRBJ2-1	CSARDLGGEAGEDEQFF
-	TRBV28	TRBJ1-3	CASSLPGSSGSTIYF
-	TRBV19	TRBJ2-1	CASSIGGTYNEQFF
-	TRBV19	TRBJ2-7	CASSMVHNYEQYF
-	TRBV19	TRBJ2-5	CASSIPDSARGTQYF
-	TRBV20-1	TRBJ2-7	CSAVWDHEQYF
many	TRBV7-2	TRBJ1-1	CASTTGAEAFF
many	TRBV6-1	TRBJ2-7	CASSEAVSGSYEQYF
medium-sized	TRBV28	TRBJ2-7	CASTPPRGGQYF
many	TRBV28	TRBJ2-3	CASSLTGATDTQYF
-	TRBV12-5	TRBJ2-1	CASGLVGGSVNEQFF
many	TRBV29-1	TRBJ1-2	CSVRGQGKRGGYTF
few	TRBV9	TRBJ2-3	CASSVSTDTQYF
many	TRBV9	TRBJ2-6	CASSRPGDSRANVLTF
-	TRBV7-9	TRBJ2-1	CASSLVTEQFF
-	TRBV4-3	TRBJ2-7	CASSQDRTSGLTYEQYF
few	TRBV25-1	TRBJ1-3	CASSDRAHTIYF
-	TRBV28	TRBJ2-7	CASSLADRDEQYF
few	TRBV6-5	TRBJ1-3	CASSYGGAGNTIYF
many	TRBV6-2/TRBV6-3	TRBJ2-4	CASSYSTSGLDIQYF
few	TRBV7-9	TRBJ2-7	CASSFFHRGGEQYF
few	TRBV5-1	TRBJ2-7	CASRGDISYEQYF
-	TRBV12-3/TRBV12-4	TRBJ2-5	CASSIGGWKTQYF